Each of the 16 T cell receptor beta chains below was sequenced from the same sample in a study of early T cells in non-severe SARS-CoV-2 infection. A single record per CDR3 protein comes from TCRdb applying MiXCR to the 5' RACE reads. The data contain about 26,000 distinct CDR3 sequences, just over 4% of them singletons. The sample was whole blood. These receptors originate from an adult who was a healthcare worker with PCR-confirmed SARS-CoV-2 infection or an uninfected control (not recorded which).

This clonotype has at least ten counts. DNA of the CDR3: TGTGCCAGCAGCTTGACAGGGAAAGCCACAGATACGCAGTATTTT. Its translation is CASSLTGKATDTQYF. The J gene is TRBJ2-3, the V gene TRBV7-2, with 7 bases matching TRBD1. Losses at the gene ends were 3 bases for V and 2 bases for J; bases not matched to a gene: 5. This CDR3 is 15 amino acids long. The germline CDR1 and CDR2 sequences are SGHTA and FQGNSA.

This clonotype was observed at least ten times. The chain links TRBV4-3 to TRBJ2-7; no clear D. Trimming removed 0 bases at V and 5 bases at J, with 14 bases between. Germline-derived CDR1 and CDR2 are LGHNA and YSLEER. The CDR3 sequence is 15 residues long. Written as DNA, the CDR3 is TGCGCCAGCAGCCAAGAAATGGGTAGCAGGAACGAGCAGTACTTC. It encodes CASSQEMGSRNEQYF.

J is TRBJ2-3 and V is TRBV10-3, with D perhaps matching TRBD2 (5 bases). With 4 bases removed from V and 2 bases from J, the gap between germline ends came to 7 bases. Germline CDR1 reads ENHRY; CDR2 reads SYGVKD. This CDR3 has 13 amino acids. CDR3 residues: CAISGLATDTQYF. The CDR3 region has the DNA TGTGCCATCAGTGGGCTAGCCACAGATACGCAGTATTTT.

Many counts were recorded for this clonotype. The rearrangement uses TRBV7-6 and TRBJ1-1; D is uncertain. This CDR3 is built from 16 residues. Germline loops: CDR1 SGHVS, CDR2 FNYEAQ. Between the trimmed V and J ends, which lost 3 bases and 0 bases, there was a span of 14 bases. In nucleotides, the CDR3 is TGTGCCAGCAGCTTTTTCGTCCCGGAGTTGAACACTGAAGCTTTCTTT. This codes for CASSFFVPELNTEAFF.

This clonotype has only a few counts. The gene calls are TRBV7-8 and TRBJ1-1, with 8 bases identical to TRBD1. The CDR3 consists of 17 residues. Per the germline V gene, CDR1 is SGHVS and CDR2 is FQNEAQ. The V segment lost 5 bases and the J segment 0 bases; nucleotides outside the gene matches: 11. In DNA, the CDR3 is TGTGCCAGCAGCCCCACAACGACAGGGGTTGTGAACACTGAAGCTTTCTTT. It encodes CASSPTTTGVVNTEAFF.

This clonotype was recorded at least ten times. The gene calls are TRBV4-1 and TRBJ1-6, with TRBD1 as a possible D gene (6 bases). The CDR3 is made up of 14 amino acids. Germline V lookup: CDR1 MGHRA, CDR2 YSYEKL. Trimming pared 5 bases from V and 7 bases from J, leaving 12 bases between. CDR3: CASSDTGTNSPLHF. Written as DNA, the CDR3 is TGCGCCAGCAGCGATACAGGGACCAATTCACCCCTCCACTTT.

The sample holds many counts of this clonotype. CDR3 in DNA: TGCGCCAGCAGCGAGAGACAGAGGCGGAACACTGAAGCTTTCTTT. Translation gives CASSERQRRNTEAFF. The chain employs TRBV5-1 and TRBJ1-1; D might be TRBD1 (5 bases). This CDR3 has 15 amino acids. Germline V CDR1 and CDR2: SGHRS, YFSETQ. V dropped 4 bases and J dropped 1 base, with 14 bases sitting between them.

A few counts support this clonotype. J is TRBJ2-3 and V is TRBV4-1, with D perhaps matching TRBD2 (6 bases). The CDR3 runs 15 residues. Trimming took 7 bases from V and 2 from J, leaving 16 bases between them. Germline assignment: CDR1 MGHRA and CDR2 YSYEKL. CDR3 sequence (DNA): TGCGCCAGCACGCAGATGGGGGGAAACACAGATACGCAGTATTTT. Protein sequence: CASTQMGGNTDTQYF.

At least ten counts were recorded for this clonotype. The genes are TRBV2 and TRBJ2-2; D might be TRBD1 (5 bases). Per germline, CDR1 SNHLY and CDR2 FYNNEI. The CDR3 runs 16 residues. V was pared by 2 bases and J by 7 bases, with 17 bases between. The DNA of the CDR3 is TGTGCCAGCAGTGAATTCAAAGGGGATGGTCACGGGGAGCTGTTTTTT. Protein sequence: CASSEFKGDGHGELFF. Variable domain in full (rest from reference TRBV2 and TRBJ2-2): EPEVTQTPSHQVTQMGQEVILRCVPISNHLYFYWYRQILGQKVEFLVSFYNNEISEKSEIFDDQFSVERPDGSNFTLKIRSTKLEDSAMYFCASSEFKGDGHGELFFGEGSRLTVL.

The sample holds many counts of this clonotype. The chain links TRBV20-1 to TRBJ2-3; 7 bases line up with TRBD2. Per the germline V gene, CDR1 is DFQATT and CDR2 is SNEGSKA (reference sequence). The CDR3 sequence is 14 residues long. Trimming cost V 5 bases and J 1 base; bases outside gene matches: 6. CDR3 bases: TGCAGTGCTCAGTTCCGGGGGGGCACAGATACGCAGTATTTT. Its translation: CSAQFRGGTDTQYF.

Only one count was recorded for this clonotype. This chain uses TRBV19 with TRBJ1-2, with D unresolved. Germline loops: CDR1 LNHDA, CDR2 SQIVND (reference sequence). V was pared by 6 bases and J by 0 bases, with 8 bases between. The CDR3 spans 13 residues. The CDR3 protein is CASRATTNYGYTF. The DNA of the CDR3 is TGTGCCAGTAGGGCAACCACTAACTATGGCTACACCTTC.

This clonotype has ten or more counts. This chain uses TRBV11-2 with TRBJ2-2; D gene uncertain. V was shortened by 5 bases and J by 3 bases, with 4 bases between the two germline ends. Germline CDR1 is SGHAT and CDR2 is FQNNGV. The CDR3 extends over 12 amino acids. This CDR3 reads CASSPYTGELFF. CDR3 sequence (DNA): TGTGCCAGCAGCCCCTACACCGGGGAGCTGTTTTTT.

The V gene is TRBV6-2 or TRBV6-3, the J gene TRBJ2-3; a weak D match, TRBD2 (5 bases). The CDR3 has 16 residues. V lost 6 bases and J 6 bases, leaving 22 bases between the germline ends. Germline V gene data show CDR1 as MNHEY and CDR2 as SVGEGT. The CDR3 nucleotides are TGTGCCAGCAGACCTGTCCCGGGCCAAGAGCGGGATACGCAGTATTTT. Amino acids: CASRPVPGQERDTQYF.

Many counts were recorded for this clonotype. The rearrangement joins TRBV7-3 to TRBJ2-1, with 9 nucleotides matching TRBD2. The CDR3 sequence is 15 residues long. V dropped 1 base and J dropped 7; count of bases not matched to a gene: 5. Germline loops: CDR1 SGHTA, CDR2 FQGTGA. The DNA of the CDR3 is TGTGCCAGCAGCTTAAGTGGCGGGAGGGGGAATGAGCAGTTCTTC. Its protein product is CASSLSGGRGNEQFF.

Many counts were recorded for this clonotype. The chain couples TRBV25-1 to TRBJ2-7; D is uncertain. Per germline, CDR1 MGHDK and CDR2 SYGVNS. V gave up 3 bases and J gave up 5 bases, with 11 bases separating them. This CDR3 contains 13 residues. The CDR3 spells CASSEPAINEQYF. CDR3 nucleotides: TGTGCCAGCAGTGAGCCGGCCATTAACGAGCAGTACTTC.

This clonotype occurred a few times. The chain is built from TRBV14 and TRBJ2-7, with TRBD2 matching over 16 bases. Germline V gene lookup returns CDR1 SGHDN and CDR2 FVKESK. This CDR3 spans 20 amino acids. V trimming: 4 bases; J trimming: 6 bases; junction bases outside the gene matches: 18. The CDR3 region has the DNA TGTGCCAGCAGCCGCGACCCGGGACTAGCGGGAGGGCCCTTAAAAGTCGAGCAGTACTTC. Its protein product is CASSRDPGLAGGPLKVEQYF.